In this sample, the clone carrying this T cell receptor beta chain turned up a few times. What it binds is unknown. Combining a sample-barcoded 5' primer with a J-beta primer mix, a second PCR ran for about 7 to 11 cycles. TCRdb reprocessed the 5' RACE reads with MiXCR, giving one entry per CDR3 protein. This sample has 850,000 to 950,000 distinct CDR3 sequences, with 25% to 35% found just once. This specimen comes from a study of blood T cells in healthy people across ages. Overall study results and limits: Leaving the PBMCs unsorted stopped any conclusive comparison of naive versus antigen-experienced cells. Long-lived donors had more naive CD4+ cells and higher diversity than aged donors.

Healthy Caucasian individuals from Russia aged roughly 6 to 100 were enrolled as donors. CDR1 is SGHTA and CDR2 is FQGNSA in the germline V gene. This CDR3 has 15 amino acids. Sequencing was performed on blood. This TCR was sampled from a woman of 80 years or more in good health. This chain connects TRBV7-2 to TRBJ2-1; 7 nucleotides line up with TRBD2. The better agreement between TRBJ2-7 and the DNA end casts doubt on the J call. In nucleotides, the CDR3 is TGTGCCAGCAGCCCCCCGGGCGGGAGATACAATGAGCAGTACTTC. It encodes CASSPPGGRYNEQYF.